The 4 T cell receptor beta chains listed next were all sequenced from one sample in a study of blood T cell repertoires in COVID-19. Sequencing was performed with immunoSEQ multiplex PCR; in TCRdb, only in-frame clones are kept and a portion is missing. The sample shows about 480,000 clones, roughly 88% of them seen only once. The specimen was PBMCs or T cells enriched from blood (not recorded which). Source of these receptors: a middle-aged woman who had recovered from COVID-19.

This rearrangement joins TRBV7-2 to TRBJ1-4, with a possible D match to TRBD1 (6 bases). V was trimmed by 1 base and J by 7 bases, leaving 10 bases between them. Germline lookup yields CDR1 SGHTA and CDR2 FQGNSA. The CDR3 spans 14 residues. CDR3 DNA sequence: TGTGCCAGCAGCTTAGGAGGGGGATTTGAAAAACTGTTTTTT. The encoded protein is CASSLGGGFEKLFF.

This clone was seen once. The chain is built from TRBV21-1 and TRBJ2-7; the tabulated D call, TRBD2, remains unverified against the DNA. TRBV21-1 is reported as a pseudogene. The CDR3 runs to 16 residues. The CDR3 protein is CASSKFNGRITYEQYF. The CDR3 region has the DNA TGTGCCAGCAGCAAATTCAACGGGAGGATTACCTACGAGCAGTACTTC.

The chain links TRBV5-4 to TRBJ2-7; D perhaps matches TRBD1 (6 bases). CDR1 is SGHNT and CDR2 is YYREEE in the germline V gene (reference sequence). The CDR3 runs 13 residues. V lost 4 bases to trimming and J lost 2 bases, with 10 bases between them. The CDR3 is CASSPGQTYEQYF. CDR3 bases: TGTGCCAGCAGCCCCGGACAGACCTACGAGCAGTACTTC.

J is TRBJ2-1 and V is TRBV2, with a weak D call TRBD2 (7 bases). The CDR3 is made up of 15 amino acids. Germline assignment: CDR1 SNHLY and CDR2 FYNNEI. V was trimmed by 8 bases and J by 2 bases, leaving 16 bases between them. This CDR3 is CASQGGDSPYNEQFF. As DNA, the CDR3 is TGTGCCAGCCAAGGGGGGGACTCTCCCTACAATGAGCAGTTCTTC.